Listed below are T cell receptor beta chains from one sample, sequenced in a study of shared clonotypes between healthy human individuals. Clones were sequenced by immunoSEQ multiplex PCR, and TCRdb holds only the in-frame ones, with some missing. In the table there are fewer than 850,000 clones, just over 95% of which are singletons. The specimen sequenced was naive CD8+ T cells sorted from blood. These receptors were taken from a man aged 25-45 years in good health. CDR3s include the opening cysteine and the closing phenylalanine or tryptophan. The D gene is left open where the match is weak. Where a row states a size, it is once, few, many or the class of an expanded clone; other rows omit it.

clone size	J gene	D gene	V gene	CDR3 DNA	CDR3 protein
NA	TRBJ2-1	TRBD1	TRBV7-9	TGTGCCAGCAGCGGAGGAGACAGGGGGCTCTACAATGAGCAGTTCTTC	CASSGGDRGLYNEQFF
NA	TRBJ2-5	TRBD2	TRBV4-1	TGCGCCAGCAGCCAAGGGCGGGAGGTCCTGGGGACCCAGTACTTC	CASSQGREVLGTQYF
once	TRBJ2-1	TRBD2	TRBV12-5	TGTGCTAGTCGAGCTAGCGGGAGCTCCTACAATGAGCAGTTCTTC	CASRASGSSYNEQFF
NA	TRBJ1-5	NA	TRBV28	TGTGCCAGCAGGGGGTTTAGCAATCAGCCCCAGCATTTT	CASRGFSNQPQHF
few	TRBJ2-7	TRBD2	TRBV13	TGTGCCAGCAGCTTAGGAGCGGGAGCCGCCTACGAGCAGTACTTC	CASSLGAGAAYEQYF
NA	TRBJ2-5	NA	TRBV7-9	TGTGCCAGCAGCCATGACCTAAGGCAAGAGACCCAGTACTTC	CASSHDLRQETQYF
NA	TRBJ2-1	NA	TRBV10-3	TGTGCCATCAGTGAATCTGCCAATGAGCAGTTCTTC	CAISESANEQFF
NA	TRBJ1-3	NA	TRBV2	TGTGCCAGCAGTGAAAGTGGTGGAAGAAACACCATATATTTT	CASSESGGRNTIYF
NA	TRBJ2-1	NA	TRBV11-2	TGTGCCAGCAGCTTAGGGGGGGATGAGCAGTTCTTC	CASSLGGDEQFF
NA	TRBJ2-7	NA	TRBV27	TGTGCCAGCGGATCCCGGGGCAGGGGAGGTTCCGAGCAGTACTTC	CASGSRGRGGSEQYF
NA	TRBJ2-1	NA	TRBV6-6	TGTGCCAGCAGTCACTCGCAGGGCCGTGCGGGGAATGAGCAGTTCTTC	CASSHSQGRAGNEQFF
NA	TRBJ2-3	TRBD2	TRBV9	TGTGCCAGCAGCGTAGAATCTTCGCGAGCGGGAGCTTCAGATACGCAGTATTTT	CASSVESSRAGASDTQYF
NA	TRBJ1-5	NA	TRBV7-9	TGTGCCAGCAGCTTAGGTGGCAGGGTCCAGAATCAGCCCCAGCATTTT	CASSLGGRVQNQPQHF
NA	TRBJ1-2	TRBD1	TRBV6-5	TGTGCCAGCAGTTACAGGACAGGGGATATTCTTGGCTACACCTTC	CASSYRTGDILGYTF
once	TRBJ2-7	NA	TRBV27	TGTGCCAGCAATGCGGAACTCAGGGTTCTCGAGCAGTACTTC	CASNAELRVLEQYF
once	TRBJ2-1	NA	TRBV7-9	TGTGCCAGCATCCCCCAACAGGGATACAATGAGCAGTTCTTC	CASIPQQGYNEQFF
NA	TRBJ2-7	NA	TRBV7-7	TGTGCTAGCAGCCCGGGACTTGGCCGCTACGAGCAGTACTTC	CASSPGLGRYEQYF
NA	TRBJ1-5	NA	TRBV6-6	TGTGCCAGCGGTCCCCGAGGGGCGTTGCAGCCCCAGCATTTT	CASGPRGALQPQHF
NA	TRBJ2-1	TRBD2	TRBV5-1	TGCGCCAGCACATCCGGGACTAGCGGGTACAATGAGCAGTTCTTC	CASTSGTSGYNEQFF
NA	TRBJ1-3	NA	TRBV30	TGTGCCTGGAGTGGAGGGCGTGGAAACACCATATATTTT	CAWSGGRGNTIYF
NA	TRBJ2-7	TRBD2	TRBV27	TGTGCCAGCAGTCCGACTAGCGGGGGATGGGAGCAGTACTTC	CASSPTSGGWEQYF
NA	TRBJ1-5	NA	TRBV27	TGTGCCAGCAGTTCGAGAGGGGCGTGGAATCAGCCCCAGCATTTT	CASSSRGAWNQPQHF
NA	TRBJ2-1	TRBD2	TRBV11-2	TGTGCCAGCAGCTGGGGTGGAGCGGGAGGCTCCTACAATGAGCAGTTCTTC	CASSWGGAGGSYNEQFF
NA	TRBJ2-7	TRBD2	TRBV7-2	TGTGCCAGCAGCCCCACGGGCCCCTTAGCGGGGGCATGGAACGAGCAGTACTTC	CASSPTGPLAGAWNEQYF
NA	TRBJ1-4	NA	TRBV4-3	TGCGCCAGCAGCCAAGAAAGGGGACGGCGACTGTTTTTT	CASSQERGRRLFF
NA	TRBJ2-7	NA	TRBV27	TGTGCCAGCAGTTTTAAGGACGCAACCTACGAGCAGTACTTC	CASSFKDATYEQYF
NA	TRBJ2-7	TRBD1	TRBV5-4	TGTGCCAGCCAGGTGGGCCGACAGGGTGTGTACGAGCAGTACTTC	CASQVGRQGVYEQYF
NA	TRBJ2-7	NA	TRBV10-3	TGTGCCATCAGTGAGTCTCAACTAGTCGAGCAGTACTTC	CAISESQLVEQYF
once	TRBJ2-1	NA	TRBV29-1	TGCAGCGAGCTTGTCTACAATGAGCAGTTCTTC	CSELVYNEQFF
NA	TRBJ2-2	NA	TRBV14	TGTGCCAGCAGCCAAGGGATGCCTGAGGACAGGGAGGGCACCGGGGAGCTGTTTTTT	CASSQGMPEDREGTGELFF
NA	TRBJ1-5	NA	TRBV6-4	TGTGCCAGCAGTGACGAGCCAAATCAGCCCCAGCATTTT	CASSDEPNQPQHF
NA	TRBJ2-2	NA	TRBV9	TGTGCCAGCAGCGTAGAGCGAGCGAACACCGGGGAGCTGTTTTTT	CASSVERANTGELFF
once	TRBJ2-1	NA	TRBV11-3	TGTGCCAGGGAAACTAGTTTAAAATACGATGAGCAGTTCTTC	CARETSLKYDEQFF
few	TRBJ2-3	NA	TRBV27	TGTGCCAGCAGTTTATCAGCAGATACGCAGTATTTT	CASSLSADTQYF
NA	TRBJ2-7	NA	TRBV27	TGTGCCAGCAGTTTATCGGGACACAACTACGAGCAGTACTTC	CASSLSGHNYEQYF
NA	TRBJ2-3	TRBD1	TRBV7-9	TGTGCCAGCAGCTTAGTACCGGACAGGAGGCTTTCGCAGTATTTT	CASSLVPDRRLSQYF
NA	TRBJ2-7	NA	TRBV7-9	TGTGCCAGCAGCTATAGAGCCTACGAGCAGTACTTC	CASSYRAYEQYF
once	TRBJ2-2	NA	TRBV29-1	TGCAGCGTTGAGGGGCCCACCATCACCGGGGAGCTGTTTTTT	CSVEGPTITGELFF
NA	TRBJ1-3	NA	TRBV15	TGTGCCACCAGCAGAGATGGGCCGACAGGTCTCGGACTACCGGAGGACACCATATATTTT	CATSRDGPTGLGLPEDTIYF
NA	TRBJ2-7	NA	TRBV28	TGTGCCAGCAGTCCCCTCCGAATAGAGGGAAGAGCTTCCTACGAGCAGTACTTC	CASSPLRIEGRASYEQYF
NA	TRBJ2-7	TRBD1	TRBV7-2	TGTGCCAGCAGCCCGGGACAGGGGGCGCTTTACGAGCAGTACTTC	CASSPGQGALYEQYF
NA	TRBJ2-7	NA	TRBV2	TGTGCCAGCAGTGAAAAGGGGGACGAGCAGTACTTC	CASSEKGDEQYF
NA	TRBJ2-1	NA	TRBV7-2	TGTGCCAGCAGCTTAGGTTCCCTTAGCGGCAGATCCTACAATGAGCAGTTCTTC	CASSLGSLSGRSYNEQFF
NA	TRBJ2-1	NA	TRBV27	TGTGCCAGCAGTTTAAAGGTGGCAGGTAGGCACAATGAGCAGTTCTTC	CASSLKVAGRHNEQFF
NA	TRBJ2-3	TRBD1	TRBV28	TGTGCCAGCAGACCCATAGACATAAGGACAGGGAACACAGATACGCAGTATTTT	CASRPIDIRTGNTDTQYF
NA	TRBJ2-7	TRBD1	TRBV28	TGTGCCAGCAGTTCCAGGACAGGGGCCTACGAGCAGTACTTC	CASSSRTGAYEQYF
NA	TRBJ2-7	TRBD2	TRBV27	TGTGCCAGCAGTTTGGGACTAGCGGACGAGCAGTACTTC	CASSLGLADEQYF
NA	TRBJ2-2	NA	TRBV7-6	TGTGCCAGCAGCCTAGGTGGGGGTCCTAGAGGGGAGCTGTTTTTT	CASSLGGGPRGELFF
NA	TRBJ1-5	NA	TRBV10-3	TGTGCCATCAGTGAGCAATCGGGCCAGCCCCAGCATTTT	CAISEQSGQPQHF
NA	TRBJ2-5	TRBD1	TRBV7-9	TGTGCCAGCAGCCCCGGGACAGCCCGAGAGACCCAGTACTTC	CASSPGTARETQYF
NA	TRBJ2-7	TRBD1	TRBV27	TGTGCCAGCAGTCCCCACGGACAGGGGTTTGGTGAGCAGTACTTC	CASSPHGQGFGEQYF
NA	TRBJ2-1	TRBD2	TRBV13	TGTGCCAGCAGCTTAACTAGCGGATACAATGAGCAGTTCTTC	CASSLTSGYNEQFF
NA	TRBJ1-5	NA	TRBV7-8	TGTGCCAGCAGCTTAGCGCAGGGGATAAACATTCAGCCCCAGCATTTT	CASSLAQGINIQPQHF